This T cell receptor (delta chain) was profiled in a study of gammadelta T cells in human blood. Findings and limits, study-wide: Microbial exposure appeared to drive polyclonal γδ T cell expansion after birth.

TCRdb reanalysed the RT-PCR reads via CATT. The sample yields 1,800 or so delta-chain clones, approximately 8.8% seen once. The CDR3 has 21 amino acids. V lost 4 bases and J lost 1; bases outside the gene matches: 19. The germline gives CDR1 TSWWSYY, CDR2 QGS. Turning to this clone: Antigen specificity is unknown.

The receptor comes from a human donor. The chain recombines TRDV1 with TRDJ1; TRDD3 matches at 12 bases. The sequenced sample was non-Vgamma9Vdelta2 gamma-delta T cells from infant blood. CDR3 bases: TGTGCTCTTGGGGCGGCCTTCTTTGACCTGGGGGATACGTGGGGCACCGATAAACTCATCTTT. It specifies CALGAAFFDLGDTWGTDKLIF.